These 10 T cell receptor beta chains were all obtained from the same sample, sequenced in a study of T cells in Graves' hyperthyroidism and ophthalmopathy. Template material for amplifying TCR beta CDR3 regions consisted of RNA transcripts. First-round RT-PCR targeting the TCR CDR3 was performed with the HTBI primer set. TCRdb fed the multiplex PCR reads into MiXCR, producing one record per CDR3 protein. Of around 340,000 distinct CDR3 sequences in the sample, about a sixth were seen once. Sequences were obtained from blood. The receptors shown here come from a woman in her thirties or forties with Graves' ophthalmopathy.

This clonotype was counted ten times or more. The chain joins TRBV28 to TRBJ2-7; TRBD1 aligns across 7 bases. After removal of 7 bases from V and 3 bases from J, the junction contained 6 bases not matched to a gene. CDR3 length: 13 amino acids. CDR1 and CDR2 (germline): MDHEN, SYDVKM. The CDR3 DNA reads TGTGCCAGCACCCTGGCAGGGGGCTACGAGCAGTACTTC. Its translation: CASTLAGGYEQYF.

This clonotype was detected many times. This chain links TRBV7-8 with TRBJ1-6; 9 bases fit TRBD1. V was clipped by 3 bases and J by 9 bases; unmatched bases: 6. Germline V CDR1 and CDR2: SGHVS, FQNEAQ. The CDR3 length is 15 residues. The CDR3 reads CASSFPGQGGSPLHF. Here the CDR3 DNA reads TGTGCCAGCAGCTTCCCGGGACAGGGAGGTTCACCCCTCCACTTT.

CDR3 sequence: CASSLFGGASGNTIYF. For the CDR3, the DNA is TGTGCCAGCAGCCTCTTCGGGGGCGCATCTGGAAACACCATATATTTT. This chain links TRBV12-3 or TRBV12-4 with TRBJ1-3, with D maybe TRBD1 (6 bases). This CDR3 contains 16 residues. The V gene lost 6 bases and the J gene lost 1 base, with 16 bases spanning the gap.

The rearrangement links TRBV28 to TRBJ2-4; 12 bases are shared with TRBD1. This CDR3 comprises 16 residues. V dropped 5 bases and J dropped 7; count of bases not matched to a gene: 9. Germline loops: CDR1 MDHEN, CDR2 SYDVKM. The CDR3 here is CASSGPGTGGANIQYF. The CDR3 DNA follows: TGTGCCAGCAGTGGTCCCGGGACAGGGGGCGCGAACATTCAGTACTTC.

This clonotype was seen at least ten times. This chain joins TRBV6-1 and TRBJ2-7; 7 bases fit TRBD2. The trim removed 5 bases at V and 6 bases at J, leaving 13 bases unmatched. The germline V gene has CDR1 MNHNS and CDR2 SASEGT. This CDR3 contains 15 residues. CDR3 nucleotide sequence: TGTGCCAGCAGTCCCGTGGCGGGAGCGATGCGCGAGCAGTACTTC. It encodes CASSPVAGAMREQYF.

This clonotype turned up a few times. The rearrangement joins TRBV4-3 to TRBJ1-2; D call uncertain. Germline V gene data show CDR1 as LGHNA and CDR2 as YSLEER. The CDR3 sequence is 17 residues long. V was pared by 0 bases and J by 2 bases, with 16 bases between. CDR3 region: CASSQESRLASNYGYTF. The CDR3 DNA reads TGCGCCAGCAGCCAAGAAAGCCGCCTGGCCAGCAACTATGGCTACACCTTC.

The chain recombines TRBV20-1 with TRBJ2-7; 9 bases line up with TRBD1. Trimming cost V 6 bases and J 2 bases; bases outside gene matches: 8. Germline CDR1 is DFQATT and CDR2 is SNEGSKA (reference sequence). The length of the CDR3 is 14 residues. In DNA form, the CDR3 reads TGCAGTGCGATCACCGGGACAGGGACCTACGAGCAGTACTTC. Protein product: CSAITGTGTYEQYF.

This clonotype came up many times. The chain employs TRBV28 and TRBJ1-5; tentative D call: TRBD1 (5 bases). Germline V CDR1 and CDR2: MDHEN, SYDVKM. Trimming stripped 0 bases from V and 6 bases from J, with 9 bases between. CDR3 length equals 14 residues. The chain's CDR3 is CASSLWGGTQPQHF. CDR3 bases: TGTGCCAGCAGTTTATGGGGAGGGACTCAGCCCCAGCATTTT. Supplemented by reference TRBV28 and TRBJ1-5, the full variable domain reads DVKVTQSSRYLVKRTGEKVFLECVQDMDHENMFWYRQDPGLGLRLIYFSYDVKMKEKGDIPEGYSVSREKKERFSLILESASTNQTSMYLCASSLWGGTQPQHFGDGTRLSIL.

This chain uses TRBV6-1 with TRBJ2-7; D is ambiguous. In germline, CDR1 is MNHNS, CDR2 SASEGT. CDR3 size: 14 residues. V shed 9 bases and J shed 2 bases, with 17 bases lying between them. CDR3 bases: TGTGCCAGTCGGTCCAGGACCCTCCCCTACGAGCAGTACTTC. This gives the protein CASRSRTLPYEQYF.

V is TRBV7-8 and J is TRBJ1-3; a possible D gene is TRBD1 (5 bases). Germline V gene data show CDR1 as SGHVS and CDR2 as FQNEAQ. V was clipped by 3 bases and J by 5 bases, with 17 bases between them. CDR3 length: 16 amino acids. CDR3 protein: CASSLGGSLARNTIYF. In nucleotides, the CDR3 is TGTGCCAGCAGCTTGGGGGGTTCGTTGGCCCGAAACACCATATATTTT. Full variable domain (remainder filled in from reference TRBV7-8 and TRBJ1-3): GAGVSQSPRYKVAKRGQDVALRCDPISGHVSLFWYQQALGQGPEFLTYFQNEAQLDKSGLPSDRFFAERPEGSVSTLKIQRTQQEDSAVYLCASSLGGSLARNTIYFGEGSWLTVV.